The clone carrying this TCR beta chain appeared a single time. Its target is not known. Clones were sequenced by immunoSEQ multiplex PCR, and TCRdb holds only the in-frame ones, with some missing. The table has 2 million to 2.5 million clones, 85% to 95% seen once; the top ten hold 0.35% to 0.45%. The source of the sample is a study of shared clonotypes between healthy human individuals. Overall study results and limits: In the sorted subsets, rarefaction showed sequencing was incomplete despite large depth. Researchers found naive subsets generally carried larger estimated richness than memory subsets.

Material for sequencing was naive CD4+ T cells from PBMCs. Indicated subset: CD45RA+ positively selected. The clonotype originates from a young man in good health. Some clones in this sample may be carry-over from other donors' samples.

The CDR3 protein is CASRRADRDSYNEQFF. CDR3 sequence (DNA): TGCGCCAGCAGGCGTGCTGACAGGGACTCCTACAATGAGCAGTTCTTC. The rearrangement joins TRBV4-1 to TRBJ2-1; 7 bases are a match to TRBD1. This CDR3 is built from 16 residues. Trimming removed 6 bases from V and 0 bases from J; junction bases left unmatched: 8. The germline gives CDR1 MGHRA, CDR2 YSYEKL.